This T cell receptor beta chain was captured in a study of OX40 agonist ivuxolimab in advanced cancers. Study-wide context: Ivuxolimab was an agonistic, fully human IgG2 monoclonal antibody directed against OX40 (CD134), a costimulatory receptor. The paper covers the monotherapy dose-escalation part of the phase I ivuxolimab trial, which included N of about 50 patients. A male proportion of around 80% and a mean age of approximately 60 years, ranging from about 23 to 79, were recorded for the dose-escalation cohort. Peripheral TCRbeta sequencing was intended to test whether TCR sequence diversity was altered and clonal T-cell expansion was caused by ivuxolimab. Prior anti-PD-1, anti-PD-L1 or anti-CTLA-4 therapy was permitted, and checkpoint inhibitors had been received by more than 35% of dose-escalation patients. Intravenous ivuxolimab was administered to patients every 2 weeks at six dose levels: 0.01, 0.1, 0.3, 1.5, 3 and 10 mg/kg. Among the 52 dose-escalation patients, about 19 had hepatocellular carcinoma, 15 or so melanoma, 9 renal cell carcinoma and 9 head and neck cancer. Three dose-escalation patients achieved partial responses, one with hepatocellular carcinoma and two with cutaneous melanoma.

For sequencing of the TCRbeta CDR3 region, genomic DNA was extracted from the sorted cells. The immunoSEQ Assay was used to sequence the TCRbeta CDR3 regions. TCRdb's version of the immuneACCESS table is confined to in-frame rearrangements and falls short of the full clone set. An unresolved V gene accounts for under half of the shortfall where checked; the remainder is of unknown origin. A total of around 76,000 clones appear in this sample, roughly 90% of them only once. The top ten clones comprise less than 12% of the sample. The trial excluded patients who had a history of autoimmune disease or were on systemic immunosuppression. Peripheral blood for TCR sequencing was collected from all dose cohorts at baseline, on cycle 4 day 1, and on cycle 7 day 1. Samples came from an open-label, multicenter, first-in-human phase I dose-escalation trial of ivuxolimab. Adults with locally advanced or metastatic melanoma, renal cell, hepatocellular, or head and neck squamous cell carcinoma were enrolled in the trial. Before TCR sequencing, CD4+ T cells and CD8+ T cells from peripheral blood were sorted into separate populations.

What the authors observed across the whole study: After ivuxolimab, more expanded clones were found on average in CD8+ T cells than in CD4+ T cells. At doses of 0.1 to 3.0 mg/kg, clonal expansion of both CD4+ and CD8+ blood T cells was observed from baseline to week 6. In partial responders in the 0.1-3.0 mg/kg groups, normalized peripheral clonal expansion was found to be among the lowest, especially among CD8+ T cells. The antigen specificity of the clonally expanded peripheral T cells was not determined. Low levels of normalized T-cell clonal expansion were also seen in some patients who did not respond.

About this clone itself: This clone's antigen is unknown. Per-base qualities were not stored, and no clone one base away is much larger.

Trimming removed 4 bases from V and 0 bases from J; the gene matches leave 2 bases unexplained. CDR1 and CDR2 are read off the germline V gene as SGHRS and YFSETQ. The CDR3 contains 15 residues, cysteine and phenylalanine counted. Just the 45-base CDR3 DNA is kept, in frame starting at base 1. The sequence joins TRBV5-1 to TRBJ1-3; 9 junctional bases match TRBD1. The sequence derives from an adult with an advanced solid tumor such as melanoma, head and neck, liver or kidney cancer. The sequencing here drew on CD4+ or CD8+ T cells sorted from blood, taken in a trial of the OX40 agonist ivuxolimab. The DNA reads as follows: TGCGCCAGCAGCCCGACAGGGGGCTCTGGAAACACCATATATTTT. Its protein product is CASSPTGGSGNTIYF.